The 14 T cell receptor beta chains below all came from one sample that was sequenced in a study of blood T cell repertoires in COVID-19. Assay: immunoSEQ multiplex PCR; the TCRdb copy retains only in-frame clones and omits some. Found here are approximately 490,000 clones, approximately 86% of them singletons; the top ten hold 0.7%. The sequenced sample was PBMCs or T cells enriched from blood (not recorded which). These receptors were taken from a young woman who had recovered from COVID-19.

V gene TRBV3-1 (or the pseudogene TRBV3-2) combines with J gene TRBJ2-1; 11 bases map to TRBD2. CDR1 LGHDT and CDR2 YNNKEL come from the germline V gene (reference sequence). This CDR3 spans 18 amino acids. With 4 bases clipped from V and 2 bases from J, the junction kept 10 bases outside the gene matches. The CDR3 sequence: CASSLLGSGGVAYNEQFF. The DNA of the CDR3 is TGTGCCAGCAGCCTATTGGGTAGCGGGGGGGTCGCCTACAATGAGCAGTTCTTC.

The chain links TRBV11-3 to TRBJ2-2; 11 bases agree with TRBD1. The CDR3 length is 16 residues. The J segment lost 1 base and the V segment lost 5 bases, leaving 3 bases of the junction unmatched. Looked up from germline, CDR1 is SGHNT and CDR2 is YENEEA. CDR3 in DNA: TGTGCCAGCAGCCAGGGGACAGGGGGGAACACCGGGGAGCTGTTTTTT. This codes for CASSQGTGGNTGELFF.

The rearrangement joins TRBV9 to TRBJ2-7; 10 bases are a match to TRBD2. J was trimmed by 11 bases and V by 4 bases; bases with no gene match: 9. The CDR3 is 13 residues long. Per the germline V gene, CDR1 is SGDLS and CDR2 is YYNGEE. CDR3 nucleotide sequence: TGTGCCAGCAGCCCAGCGGGGGGGCCGGGGAAGTACTTC. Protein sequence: CASSPAGGPGKYF.

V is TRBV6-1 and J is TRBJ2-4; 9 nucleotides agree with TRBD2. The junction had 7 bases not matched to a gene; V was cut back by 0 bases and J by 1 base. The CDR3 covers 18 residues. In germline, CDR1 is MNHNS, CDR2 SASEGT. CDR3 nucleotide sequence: TGTGCCAGCAGTGAAGCGCGGCGCGGGGGGGCGGCCAAAAACATTCAGTACTTC. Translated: CASSEARRGGAAKNIQYF.

This CDR3 is CASSLAQENYGYTF. DNA for the CDR3: TGTGCCAGCAGCTTAGCACAGGAAAACTATGGCTACACCTTC. This chain links TRBV7-9 with TRBJ1-2, with D possibly TRBD1 on 5 matching bases. The germline V and J ends were trimmed by 0 bases and 2 bases, with 7 bases remaining between them. CDR1 is SEHNR and CDR2 is FQNEAQ in the germline V gene (reference sequence). The CDR3 contains 14 residues.

CDR3 residues: CASSQGQAPNYGYTF. In nucleotides, the CDR3 is TGTGCCAGCAGTCAAGGACAGGCGCCCAACTATGGCTACACCTTC. V is TRBV7-2 and J is TRBJ1-2; 7 bases match TRBD1. The CDR3 totals 15 residues. V lost 6 bases, J lost 2 bases, and 9 bases stayed unmatched. Per germline, CDR1 SGHTA and CDR2 FQGNSA.

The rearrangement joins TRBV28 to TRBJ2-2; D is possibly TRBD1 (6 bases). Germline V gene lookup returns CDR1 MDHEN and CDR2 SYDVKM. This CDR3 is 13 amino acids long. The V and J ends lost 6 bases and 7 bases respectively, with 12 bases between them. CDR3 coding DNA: TGTGCCAGCAGGGGGGCCGGTAGCGGGGAGCTGTTTTTT. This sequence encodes CASRGAGSGELFF.

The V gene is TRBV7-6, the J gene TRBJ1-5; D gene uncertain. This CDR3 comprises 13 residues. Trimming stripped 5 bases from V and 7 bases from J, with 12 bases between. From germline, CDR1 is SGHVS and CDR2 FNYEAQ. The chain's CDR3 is CASSPTGKQPQHF. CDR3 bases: TGTGCCAGCAGCCCAACGGGAAAACAGCCCCAGCATTTT. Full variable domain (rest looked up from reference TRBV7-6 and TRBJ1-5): GAGVSQSPRYKVTKRGQDVALRCDPISGHVSLYWYRQALGQGPEFLTYFNYEAQQDKSGLPNDRFSAERPEGSISTLTIQRTEQRDSAMYRCASSPTGKQPQHFGDGTRLSIL.

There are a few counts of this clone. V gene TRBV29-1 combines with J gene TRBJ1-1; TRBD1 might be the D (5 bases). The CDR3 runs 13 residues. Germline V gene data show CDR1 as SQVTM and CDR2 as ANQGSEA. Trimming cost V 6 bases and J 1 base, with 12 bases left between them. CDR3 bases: TGCAGCGTACACGGGGGTTGGAACACTGAAGCTTTCTTT. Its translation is CSVHGGWNTEAFF.

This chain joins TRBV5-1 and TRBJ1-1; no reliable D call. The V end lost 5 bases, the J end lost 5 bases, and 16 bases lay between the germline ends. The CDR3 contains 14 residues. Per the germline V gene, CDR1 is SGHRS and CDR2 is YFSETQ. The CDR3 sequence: CASSLDAGGTEAFF. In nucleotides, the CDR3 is TGCGCCAGCAGTTTAGACGCTGGAGGGACTGAAGCTTTCTTT.

The CDR3 coding sequence is TGTGCCAGCAGCTTTCGCACTGAAGCTTTCTTT. Protein sequence: CASSFRTEAFF. This sequence joins TRBV5-4 and TRBJ1-1, with no clear D. From germline, CDR1 is SGHNT and CDR2 YYREEE (reference sequence). V gave up 2 bases and J gave up 4 bases, with 3 bases separating them. The CDR3 is 11 residues long.

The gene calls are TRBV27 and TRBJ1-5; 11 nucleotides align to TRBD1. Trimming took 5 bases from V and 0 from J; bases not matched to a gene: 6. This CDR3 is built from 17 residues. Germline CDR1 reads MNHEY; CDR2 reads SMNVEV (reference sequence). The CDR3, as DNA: TGTGCCAGCAGTCCCGGGACAGGGGGGTATAGCAATCAGCCCCAGCATTTT. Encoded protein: CASSPGTGGYSNQPQHF.

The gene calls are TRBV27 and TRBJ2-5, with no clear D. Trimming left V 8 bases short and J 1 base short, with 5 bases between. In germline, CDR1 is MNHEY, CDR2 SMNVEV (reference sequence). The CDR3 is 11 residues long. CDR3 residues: CASGLQETQYF. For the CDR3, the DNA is TGTGCCAGCGGCCTCCAAGAGACCCAGTACTTC.

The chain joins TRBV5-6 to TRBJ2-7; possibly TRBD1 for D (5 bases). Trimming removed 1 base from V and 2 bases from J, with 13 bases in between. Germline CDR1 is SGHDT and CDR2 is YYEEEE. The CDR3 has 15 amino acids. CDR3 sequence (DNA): TGTGCCAGCAGCTTGATTGGGGCTTTACCCTACGAGCAGTACTTC. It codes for CASSLIGALPYEQYF.